Here is one T cell receptor beta chain with its context. The antigen remains unidentified. Per the germline V gene, CDR1 is SGHAT and CDR2 is FQNNGV. The CDR3 runs 15 residues. Trimming pared 1 base from V and 3 bases from J, leaving 10 bases between. Each subset's genomic DNA was shared equally among a number of immunoSEQ plates. Clones were read by immunoSEQ multiplex PCR, and TCRdb kept only the in-frame ones, dropping some. The data contain about 2.4 million clones, 93% of them seen just once; the ten biggest clones take up 0.36%. The sample belongs to a study of shared clonotypes between healthy human individuals. Study in general: For every donor, three CD4 naive, three CD4 memory, two CD8 naive and one CD8 memory plates were used.

Broader study findings: Enrolling few donors narrowed the genetic and exposure-history diversity that was represented.

The receptor's source is a man between 18 and 29 years old in good health. Some clones in this sample may be carry-over from other donors' samples. The chain has TRBV11-2 and TRBJ1-5; D remains unclear. The sample comprised naive CD4+ T cells from PBMCs. Subset denoted: CD45RA+ positively selected. The CDR3 protein is CASSLGFGPNQPQHF. The CDR3 region has the DNA TGTGCCAGCAGCTTAGGATTCGGGCCCAATCAGCCCCAGCATTTT.